This entry features one T cell receptor (beta chain) sequence. Its matching antigen is unknown. As defined, naive CD8 cells were CD45RO-negative and positively selected for CCR7, with terminally differentiated effector memory CD45RA+ cells excluded. Only Caucasian adults living in Nashville, Tennessee made up the donor group. Germline lookup yields CDR1 MNHNS and CDR2 SASEGT. The V end was cut by 1 base, the J end by 3 bases, with 19 bases between. This CDR3 contains 17 residues. Assay: immunoSEQ multiplex PCR; the TCRdb copy retains only in-frame clones and omits some. The data show about 590,000 clones, roughly 96% seen once. The data are from a study of shared clonotypes between healthy human individuals. Study context: Aged 18 to 49, the donors were a couple of women and a few men.

Regarding the study as a whole: Against clonotypes common to all four donors, non-shared ones had lower generation probabilities.

The sequencing input was naive CD8+ T cells sorted from blood. The chain recombines TRBV6-1 with TRBJ2-7; the D is unclear. The source of this sequence is a woman in her 30s in good health. The CDR3: CASSEGHGENWDYEQYF. The CDR3 DNA follows: TGTGCCAGCAGTGAAGGCCATGGTGAAAATTGGGACTACGAGCAGTACTTC.